This T cell receptor beta chain appears in the sequencing data of a study of regulatory T cells in long-lasting Graves disease. Noted time point: newly diagnosed GD, antithyroid drugs for less than 3 months. Extracted RNA from PBMCs served as the source of the TCR library. Graves' disease diagnoses used American Thyroid Association guidelines. CDR1 SGHDT and CDR2 YYEEEE come from the germline V gene. The trim removed 3 bases at V and 7 bases at J, leaving 12 bases unmatched. The CDR3 runs to 16 residues. This clonotype was seen repeatedly, ten times or more. Construction of TCR beta libraries relied on iRepertoire HTBI primers and on Arm-PCR targeting CDR3 regions. TCRdb analysed the multiplex PCR reads with MiXCR anew, one entry per CDR3 protein. The table has 240,000 or so distinct CDR3 sequences, around 21% seen once; the top ten hold approximately 15%.

V and J are TRBV5-6 and TRBJ2-1; 8 nucleotides match TRBD2. The sequences come from peripheral blood mononuclear cells (PBMCs), collected at new diagnosis, from a patient treated with antithyroid drugs. The receptor comes from a female donor with Graves disease. The CDR3 DNA sequence: TGTGCCAGCAGCTGGGGCCTGGGGACTAGGGTGAATGAGCAGTTCTTC. Its protein is CASSWGLGTRVNEQFF.